The 17 T cell receptor beta chains listed next were all sequenced from one sample in a study of T cell responses to AZD1222 COVID-19 vaccine. Only in-frame clones appear in the TCRdb table, and some are missing; sequencing was by immunoSEQ multiplex PCR. The table lists approximately 110,000 clones, more than 85% of them singletons. Here the sequenced sample was peripheral blood, taken on day 0 of AZD1222 vaccination. These receptors were obtained from an adult in good health.

The rearrangement uses TRBV16 and TRBJ2-2; D may be TRBD2 (5 bases). V was trimmed by 2 bases and J by 2 bases, leaving 6 bases between them. The CDR3 sequence is 14 residues long. Germline V gives CDR1 KGHSY, CDR2 FQNENV. In DNA, the CDR3 is TGTGCCAGCAGCCAAGGGAGAAACACCGGGGAGCTGTTTTTT. Translated, it gives CASSQGRNTGELFF.

This chain links TRBV30 with TRBJ2-2; 8 nucleotides match TRBD1. V trimming: 3 bases; J trimming: 6 bases; junction bases outside the gene matches: 3. CDR1 and CDR2 from the germline V gene are GTSNPN and SVGIG (reference sequence). The CDR3 has 13 residues. CDR3 coding DNA: TGTGCCTGGAGGGAACAGGGGGCCGGGGAGCTGTTTTTT. Translating gives CAWREQGAGELFF.

The chain carries TRBV27 and TRBJ1-6; 8 bases align to TRBD1. The CDR3 is made up of 15 amino acids. V shed 2 bases and J 9 bases; nucleotides not matched to a gene: 6. The germline V gene has CDR1 MNHEY and CDR2 SMNVEV (reference sequence). The DNA for the CDR3 is TGTGCCAGCAGTTTAATAGACAGGGGTGCTTCACCCCTCCACTTT. This translates into CASSLIDRGASPLHF.

This rearrangement joins TRBV3-1 (or the pseudogene TRBV3-2) to TRBJ2-7, with D tentatively TRBD2 (5 bases). The germline CDR1 and CDR2 sequences are LGHDT and YNNKEL (reference sequence). V was pared by 1 base and J by 4 bases, with 11 bases between. CDR3 length: 14 residues. The CDR3, as DNA: TGTGCCAGCAGCCAAGTAAACGGGAATTACGAGCAGTACTTC. This sequence encodes CASSQVNGNYEQYF.

V is TRBV7-2 and J is TRBJ1-6, with D possibly matching TRBD1 (5 bases). Germline lookup yields CDR1 SGHTA and CDR2 FQGNSA. The length of the CDR3 is 15 residues. Trimming pared 4 bases from V and 7 bases from J, leaving 14 bases between. CDR3 in amino acids: CASSSTGGENSPLHF. CDR3 bases: TGTGCCAGCAGCTCAACGGGGGGTGAGAATTCACCCCTCCACTTT.

Only one count was recorded for this clone. The rearrangement uses TRBV5-1 and TRBJ2-3, with 10 bases matching TRBD2. Trimming at V came to 0 bases and at J to 3 bases, leaving 4 bases not matched to a gene. The CDR3 consists of 16 residues. Germline CDR1 SGHRS, CDR2 YFSETQ. The CDR3 DNA follows: TGCGCCAGCAGCTTGGATCTAGCGGGAGTAACAGATACGCAGTATTTT. Protein: CASSLDLAGVTDTQYF.

The chain carries TRBV3-1 (or the pseudogene TRBV3-2) and TRBJ2-6; D gene ambiguous. The CDR3 runs to 15 residues. The germline V gene encodes CDR1 LGHDT and CDR2 YNNKEL (reference sequence). Trimming removed 1 base at V and 0 bases at J, with 4 bases between. The CDR3 bases are TGTGCCAGCAGCCAAGTGGGCTCTGGGGCCAACGTCCTGACTTTC. Its protein is CASSQVGSGANVLTF.

The V call is TRBV3-1 (or the pseudogene TRBV3-2), the J call TRBJ2-1; D not certain. This CDR3 comprises 11 residues. V was clipped by 0 bases and J by 9 bases, with 3 bases between them. Germline V gene data show CDR1 as LGHDT and CDR2 as YNNKEL (reference sequence). The CDR3: CASSQDVEQFF. Here the CDR3 DNA reads TGTGCCAGCAGCCAAGACGTTGAGCAGTTCTTC.

The chain carries TRBV12-3 or TRBV12-4 and TRBJ1-2; no definite D call. Trimming took off 7 bases at V and 1 base at J, with 10 bases between the two ends. The CDR3 contains 13 residues. CDR3 sequence (DNA): TGTGCCAGCAAGCATCCTTTTAACTATGGCTACACCTTC. Protein: CASKHPFNYGYTF.

The chain couples TRBV30 to TRBJ1-2; D not certain. This CDR3 comprises 13 residues. Germline CDR1 is GTSNPN and CDR2 is SVGIG (reference sequence). With 1 base removed from V and 2 bases from J, the gap between germline ends came to 8 bases. CDR3 residues: CAWSDQENYGYTF. For the CDR3, the DNA is TGTGCCTGGAGTGACCAGGAGAACTATGGCTACACCTTC.

Only one count was recorded for this clone. The chain is built from TRBV19 and TRBJ1-4; tentatively, D is TRBD1 (5 bases). In germline, CDR1 is LNHDA, CDR2 SQIVND (reference sequence). The CDR3 has 16 residues. Trimming shortened V by 3 bases and J by 8 bases, and 19 bases separated the two germline ends. The CDR3: CASSMPRAGRGEKLFF. The DNA of the CDR3 is TGTGCCAGTAGTATGCCCCGTGCAGGGAGAGGCGAAAAACTGTTTTTT.

The chain has TRBV15 and TRBJ2-5, with D perhaps TRBD1 (5 bases). Germline lookup yields CDR1 LNHNV and CDR2 YYDKDF (reference sequence). Trimming pared 0 bases from V and 7 bases from J, leaving 12 bases between. The CDR3 is made up of 14 amino acids. DNA for the CDR3: TGTGCCACCAGCAGAGAGAAGGGTGACAGGACCCAGTACTTC. Its protein is CATSREKGDRTQYF.

This chain links TRBV7-2 with TRBJ1-2; 7 nucleotides agree with TRBD1. The CDR3 sequence is 13 residues long. CDR1 and CDR2 (germline): SGHTA, FQGNSA. V shed 8 bases and J 12 bases; nucleotides not matched to a gene: 15. For the CDR3, the DNA is TGTGCCAGCTGCAGGGACAGTGAGCTCTGCAACACCTTC. Amino acids: CASCRDSELCNTF.

The chain carries TRBV7-2 and TRBJ2-1, with TRBD2 identical over 8 bases. J was trimmed by 7 bases and V by 1 base; bases with no gene match: 6. The CDR3 is made up of 15 amino acids. Germline V gene lookup returns CDR1 SGHTA and CDR2 FQGNSA. The chain's CDR3 is CASSLGPAGENEQFF. The CDR3 DNA sequence: TGTGCCAGCAGCTTAGGTCCAGCGGGGGAAAATGAGCAGTTCTTC.

The sample holds a few counts of this clone. The rearrangement uses TRBV6-1 and TRBJ2-7; TRBD1 matches at 7 bases. Trimming took 0 bases from V and 2 from J; bases not matched to a gene: 4. Germline V gene lookup returns CDR1 MNHNS and CDR2 SASEGT. This CDR3 is 15 amino acids long. Here the CDR3 DNA reads TGTGCCAGCAGTGAAGCGGAGACAGGGCCCTACGAGCAGTACTTC. Amino acids: CASSEAETGPYEQYF.

This chain connects TRBV7-2 to TRBJ2-1; the match to TRBD1 covers 7 bases. Germline loops: CDR1 SGHTA, CDR2 FQGNSA. V shed 1 base, J shed 2 bases, and the junction held 8 bases outside the gene matches. This CDR3 comprises 17 residues. CDR3 in amino acids: CASSLGTGAPPYNEQFF. The CDR3 DNA follows: TGTGCCAGCAGCTTAGGCACAGGGGCGCCCCCCTACAATGAGCAGTTCTTC.

This chain links TRBV7-6 with TRBJ2-2; 9 bases map to TRBD2. Germline trimming cut 5 bases from V and 1 base from J; bases unmatched to any gene: 5. The CDR3 extends over 16 amino acids. Germline V CDR1 and CDR2: SGHVS, FNYEAQ. The CDR3 nucleotides are TGTGCCAGCAGCGTTCAGCGGGGGGTGAACACCGGGGAGCTGTTTTTT. Its translation is CASSVQRGVNTGELFF. The full variable domain, with the rest looked up from reference TRBV7-6 and TRBJ2-2, is GAGVSQSPRYKVTKRGQDVALRCDPISGHVSLYWYRQALGQGPEFLTYFNYEAQQDKSGLPNDRFSAERPEGSISTLTIQRTEQRDSAMYRCASSVQRGVNTGELFFGEGSRLTVL.